This TCR beta chain appears in the sequencing data of a study of blood T cell repertoires in COVID-19. Study information: There were acute and convalescent COVID-19 samples, and they came from the United States, Italy and Spain.

Only in-frame clones appear in the TCRdb table, and some are missing; sequencing was by immunoSEQ multiplex PCR. The sample gives about 220,000 clones, 70% to 90% of which show up once; roughly 2.6% is in the top ten. Germline assignment: CDR1 KGHDR and CDR2 SFDVKD. Trimming left V 7 bases short and J 3 bases short, with 9 bases between. The CDR3 consists of 13 residues. The chain joins TRBV24-1 to TRBJ1-5; no reliable D call. The sequence derives from a man aged 45-60 years who had recovered from COVID-19. The sample consisted of peripheral blood. CDR3 coding DNA: TGTGCCACCAGGGCGACACCCAATCAGCCCCAGCATTTT. Its protein is CATRATPNQPQHF.